Presented here are 15 T cell receptor beta chains from one specimen sequenced in a study of blood T cell repertoires in COVID-19. Data came from immunoSEQ multiplex PCR; TCRdb stores just in-frame clones and leaves some out. The table has roughly 390,000 clones, approximately 81% seen once. Material for sequencing was peripheral blood. The origin of the receptors is a woman between 18 and 29 years old with acute or convalescent COVID-19.

The J gene is TRBJ2-7, the V gene TRBV4-1; the match to TRBD1 covers 8 bases. V lost 4 bases to trimming and J lost 6 bases; unmatched junction nucleotides: 11. CDR3 length: 15 residues. CDR1 MGHRA and CDR2 YSYEKL come from the germline V gene. The CDR3 spells CASSPRLQGAGEQYF. In nucleotides, the CDR3 is TGCGCCAGCAGCCCCCGGCTCCAGGGGGCGGGCGAGCAGTACTTC.

This rearrangement joins TRBV27 to TRBJ1-2; 8 nucleotides agree with TRBD1. Unmatched junction bases numbered 3, after V lost 10 bases and J lost 5 bases. Germline values: CDR1 MNHEY, CDR2 SMNVEV (reference sequence). This CDR3 comprises 11 residues. CDR3 sequence: CATTGGYGYTF. The CDR3 region has the DNA TGTGCCACCACAGGGGGGTATGGCTACACCTTC.

V is TRBV28 and J is TRBJ2-5; TRBD2 agrees at 13 bases. CDR1 is MDHEN, CDR2 SYDVKM, per germline. J was trimmed by 3 bases and V by 6 bases; bases with no gene match: 7. The CDR3 loop spans 16 amino acids. CDR3 residues: CASSRLAGGMEETQYF. In nucleotides, the CDR3 is TGTGCCAGCAGCCGACTAGCGGGAGGCATGGAAGAGACCCAGTACTTC.

CDR3 DNA: TGTGCCAGCAATACCAGGGTTGTTGAGCAGTTCTTC. It yields the protein CASNTRVVEQFF. The chain links TRBV6-6 to TRBJ2-1, with D tentatively TRBD1 (5 bases). Per germline, CDR1 MNHNY and CDR2 SVGAGI (reference sequence). This CDR3 contains 12 residues. Trimming removed 7 bases at V and 9 bases at J, with 13 bases between.

The rearrangement links TRBV19 to TRBJ2-7; TRBD2 agrees at 9 bases. CDR1 and CDR2 from the germline V gene are LNHDA and SQIVND (reference sequence). Trimming cost V 4 bases and J 3 bases; bases outside gene matches: 10. This CDR3 comprises 16 residues. The CDR3 coding sequence is TGTGCCAGTAGTACCTCACCCCTAGCGGGGCACTACGAGCAGTACTTC. Its protein product is CASSTSPLAGHYEQYF.

The chain links TRBV19 to TRBJ2-1; the match to TRBD1 covers 8 bases. Trimming removed 6 bases from V and 2 bases from J; junction bases left unmatched: 12. This CDR3 is 17 amino acids long. Per the germline V gene, CDR1 is LNHDA and CDR2 is SQIVND (reference sequence). The CDR3 bases are TGTGCCAGTAGGGCGGGCGGACAGGGCAACGCCTACAATGAGCAGTTCTTC. Translating gives CASRAGGQGNAYNEQFF.

The V and J genes are TRBV12-5 and TRBJ1-2, with D hard to call. The length of the CDR3 is 13 residues. CDR1 is LGHNT and CDR2 is FRNRAP in the germline V gene. V shed 6 bases and J shed 2 bases, with 10 bases lying between them. In DNA, the CDR3 is TGTGCTAGTGGCGCCCGGGAAAACTATGGCTACACCTTC. This gives the protein CASGARENYGYTF.

As regards this clone: This may be a read error, as it is one base from a much larger clone. V is TRBV7-2 and J is TRBJ1-1; D is unclear. The CDR3 extends over 13 amino acids. V gave up 1 base and J gave up 1 base, with 4 bases separating them. Germline V gene lookup returns CDR1 SGHTA and CDR2 FQGNSA. CDR3 residues: CASSLDRNTEAFF. In DNA form, the CDR3 reads TGTGCCAGCAGCTTAGACAGGAACACTGAAGCTTTCTTT.

This clone was picked up a small number of times. V usage is TRBV9 and J usage is TRBJ1-1; possibly TRBD1 for D (5 bases). CDR1 and CDR2 from the germline V gene are SGDLS and YYNGEE. V lost 6 bases and J 3 bases, leaving 12 bases between the germline ends. CDR3 length: 13 residues. The CDR3, as DNA: TGTGCCAGCAAAATGGCCAGGGACACTGAAGCTTTCTTT. Translating it yields CASKMARDTEAFF.

This chain links TRBV30 with TRBJ1-2; possibly TRBD1 for D (5 bases). From germline, CDR1 is GTSNPN and CDR2 SVGIG (reference sequence). The CDR3 loop spans 17 amino acids. V was shortened by 0 bases and J by 0 bases, with 17 bases between the two germline ends. DNA for the CDR3: TGTGCCTGGAGTGTGGCCCCTGGCAGGGCCACTAACTATGGCTACACCTTC. Its protein product is CAWSVAPGRATNYGYTF.

The gene calls are TRBV11-1 and TRBJ2-2, with 7 bases lining up with TRBD1. The CDR3 is 15 residues long. From germline, CDR1 is SGHAT and CDR2 FQDESV (reference sequence). Trimming removed 5 bases from V and 3 bases from J; junction bases left unmatched: 6. CDR3 DNA: TGTGCCAGCAGCGTAGACAGGGTCGACACCGGGGAGCTGTTTTTT. Amino acids: CASSVDRVDTGELFF.

This chain connects TRBV28 to TRBJ1-5; 7 nucleotides match TRBD1. Germline assignment: CDR1 MDHEN and CDR2 SYDVKM. Trimming removed 3 bases from V and 3 bases from J; junction bases left unmatched: 11. CDR3 length: 17 residues. As DNA, the CDR3 is TGTGCCAGCAGTTTTAGGTTAGGGCAGGGGGACAATCAGCCCCAGCATTTT. Protein sequence: CASSFRLGQGDNQPQHF.

The CDR3: CASTRAGGPDEQYF. The DNA for the CDR3 is TGTGCCAGCACCCGAGCGGGAGGGCCCGACGAGCAGTACTTC. The chain combines TRBV2 with TRBJ2-7; 10 bases agree with TRBD2. Germline-derived CDR1 and CDR2 are SNHLY and FYNNEI. V lost 7 bases to trimming and J lost 5 bases; unmatched junction nucleotides: 8. The CDR3 has 14 amino acids.

V and J are TRBV5-4 and TRBJ2-1; D might be TRBD2 (7 bases). The V end lost 4 bases, the J end lost 5 bases, and 16 bases lay between the germline ends. CDR1 and CDR2 (germline): SGHNT, YYREEE (reference sequence). This CDR3 region has 15 residues. CDR3 region: CASSLDGGPNNEQFF. CDR3 DNA: TGTGCCAGCAGCCTGGACGGGGGGCCAAACAATGAGCAGTTCTTC.

The table lists this clone with a count of one. J is TRBJ1-1 and V is TRBV21-1; TRBD1 was called by the table and not checked on the DNA. TRBV21-1 has pseudogene status. There are 12 residues in the CDR3. DNA for the CDR3: TGTGCCAGCAGATGGGGGCGCACTGAAGCTTTCTTT. This translates into CASRWGRTEAFF.